This entry concerns a single T cell receptor (beta chain). TCRdb redid the calling of the 5' RACE reads with MiXCR, one entry per CDR3 protein. The sample consists of about 150,000 distinct CDR3 sequences, around 15% of them appearing once. This sample was included in a study of T-cell memory formation after mild COVID-19. Trimming removed 3 bases at V and 9 bases at J, with 12 bases between. Germline V lookup: CDR1 MNHEY, CDR2 SVGEGT. This CDR3 has 13 amino acids. Sequenced: PBMCs or a T cell subset sorted from them (not recorded which). The chain employs TRBV6-2 or TRBV6-3 and TRBJ2-1; possibly TRBD1 for D (6 bases). The receptor was derived from an adult woman who had mild COVID-19 (a few samples of this study predate the infection). Cell type and time point are not known. The CDR3 here is CASSYHRAVEQFF. In DNA form, the CDR3 reads TGTGCCAGCAGTTATCACAGGGCCGTTGAGCAGTTCTTC.